The TCR beta chain under discussion was sequenced for a study of CD8+ T cells in alopecia areata. For the study at large: The authors grafted skin from roughly 6-13-month-old C3H/HeJ donors with spontaneous alopecia onto roughly 6-10-week-old female C3H/HeJ mice.

Germline loops: CDR1 NNHDY, CDR2 SYVADS. Trimming cost V 0 bases and J 2 bases, with 9 bases left between them. The CDR3 runs 16 residues. This clone was seen at least ten times. The antigen remains undetermined. The protein in this entry is translated from the DNA; at residue 13 it differs from the protein listed in TCRdb. Each gene name is a mouse one. The read gets to within 3 residues of the CDR3 end, and the germline J gene fills in the rest. Study observations and caveats: Sequencing of scalp samples also captures resident alphabeta T cells of normal skin.

Extracted RNA was reverse transcribed, and the resulting cDNA served as sequencing template. Libraries were prepared by immunoSEQ multiplex PCR; TCRdb keeps only in-frame clonotypes and omits some of them. The sample includes 90,000 to 130,000 clones, none of them occurring once. Sequencing input: lesional skin. This chain connects TRBV13-3 to TRBJ1-6; D is undetermined. TRBJ1-6 is an ORF, with its function uncertain. The source of this sequence is a C3H/HeJ mouse with alopecia areata. For this mouse line, the MHC haplotype is H2-k. The sequenced part of the CDR3 DNA is TGTGCCAGCAGTGATGCCCAACAGACCTATAATTCGCCC. Translated: CASSDAQQTYNSP. The CDR3 reads in full as CASSDAQQTYNSPLYF.